Below, 30 T cell receptor beta chains from the same sample are listed, as sequenced in a study of T-cell reconstitution after alpha-beta-depleted transplantation in children (dated by TCRdb to the mid-2010s). The library was prepared using PCR. TCRdb shows the sequencer as Illumina HiSeq 2500. TCR libraries were prepared with molecular barcoding, using unique molecular identifiers to normalize TCRbeta repertoire quantification. TCRdb handled the public reads itself, with Q25 trimming in fastp and clone calling in MiXCR, and kept productive beta chains. Each CDR3 protein gets just one entry, which takes the most common genes and DNA from the rows behind it. This sample comprises about 980,000 distinct CDR3 sequences, about 30% of them detected only once. About 28% of the sample is held by the ten biggest clonotypes. The treatment or condition label, as the study defines it: allogeneic hematopoietic cell transplantation with graft depleted of TCRalphabeta T cells and CD19 B cells.

This material consisted of PBMCs, mostly from graft donor cells, taken 360 days after TCRalphabeta/CD19-depleted stem cell transplant. The origin of the receptors is a boy younger than two who had a stem cell transplant for SCID, so the T cells may come from the graft donor.

This clonotype has a count of ten or more. This chain connects TRBV28 to TRBJ2-1, with 8 positions matching TRBD1. The CDR3 totals 13 residues. Germline V gives CDR1 MDHEN, CDR2 SYDVKM. After removal of 5 bases from V and 7 bases from J, the junction contained 4 bases not matched to a gene. The CDR3 coding sequence is TGTGCCAGCAGTACCTACAGGGGGAATGAGCAGTTCTTC. Protein: CASSTYRGNEQFF.

The J gene is TRBJ2-3, the V gene TRBV10-3; D remains ambiguous. Trimming removed 4 bases at V and 4 bases at J, with 12 bases between. The CDR3 is 14 residues long. CDR1 and CDR2 from the germline V gene are ENHRY and SYGVKD. The CDR3 loop reads CAISAVGGADTQYF. The CDR3 nucleotides read TGTGCCATCAGTGCTGTAGGTGGGGCAGATACGCAGTATTTT.

The chain is built from TRBV30 and TRBJ1-5; 10 positions match TRBD1. CDR1 is GTSNPN, CDR2 SVGIG, per germline (reference sequence). With 2 bases clipped from V and 4 bases from J, the junction kept 2 bases outside the gene matches. The CDR3 loop spans 14 amino acids. The CDR3 DNA sequence: TGTGCCTGGAGTCCGGGACAGGGGAATCAGCCCCAGCATTTT. It specifies CAWSPGQGNQPQHF. Filled out from reference TRBV30 and TRBJ1-5, the complete variable domain reads SQTIHQWPATLVQPVGSPLSLECTVEGTSNPNLYWYRQAAGRGLQLLFYSVGIGQISSEVPQNLSASRPQDRQFILSSKKLLLSDSGFYLCAWSPGQGNQPQHFGDGTRLSIL.

This chain links TRBV19 with TRBJ2-5, with a weak D call TRBD2 (5 bases). Germline lookup yields CDR1 LNHDA and CDR2 SQIVND (reference sequence). The CDR3 length is 15 residues. Trimming removed 6 bases from V and 4 bases from J, with 18 bases in between. This CDR3 reads CASSLDSSWGETQYF. DNA for the CDR3: TGTGCCAGTAGCCTGGACTCCTCATGGGGAGAGACCCAGTACTTC.

A few counts support this clonotype. This sequence joins TRBV20-1 and TRBJ2-7; a weak D match, TRBD1 (5 bases). The CDR3 is 15 amino acids. Germline lookup yields CDR1 DFQATT and CDR2 SNEGSKA (reference sequence). Trimming removed 1 base at V and 2 bases at J, with 15 bases between. Here the CDR3 reads CSARVGQNPPYEQYF. In DNA form, the CDR3 reads TGCAGTGCTAGAGTGGGGCAAAATCCCCCCTACGAGCAGTACTTC.

The gene calls are TRBV20-1 and TRBJ2-7; D is possibly TRBD1 (5 bases). V lost 4 bases to trimming and J lost 1 base, with 14 bases between them. Germline values: CDR1 DFQATT, CDR2 SNEGSKA (reference sequence). The CDR3 runs 14 residues. This CDR3 is CSATKLQESYEQYF. As DNA, the CDR3 is TGCAGTGCTACGAAATTACAGGAGTCCTACGAGCAGTACTTC.

This chain links TRBV5-5 with TRBJ2-5; D not resolved. Germline lookup yields CDR1 SGHKS and CDR2 YYEKEE (reference sequence). CDR3 length equals 17 residues. Trimming removed 2 bases at V and 2 bases at J, with 19 bases between. The DNA for the CDR3 is TGTGCCAGCAGCTTAAAGGCTTTCCCGAGAGAACAAGAGACCCAGTACTTC. It is translated as CASSLKAFPREQETQYF.

The V gene is TRBV12-3 or TRBV12-4, the J gene TRBJ1-1; D might be TRBD1 (5 bases). The CDR3 has 15 amino acids. Trimming stripped 2 bases from V and 6 bases from J, with 16 bases between. The CDR3 DNA reads TGTGCCAGCAGTTTACGGGGCGGGACCTCCCCTGAAGCTTTCTTT. Amino acid sequence: CASSLRGGTSPEAFF.

CDR3 in DNA: TGTGCCACCAGCAGAGGCGACGGGGACCAAGAGACCCAGTACTTC. Amino acid sequence: CATSRGDGDQETQYF. The rearrangement links TRBV15 to TRBJ2-5, with D possibly matching TRBD2 (5 bases). Per the germline V gene, CDR1 is LNHNV and CDR2 is YYDKDF (reference sequence). The germline V and J ends were trimmed by 1 base and 0 bases, with 9 bases remaining between them. This CDR3 is built from 15 residues.

There are a few counts of this clonotype. The chain recombines TRBV10-3 with TRBJ2-2; D unclear. CDR3 size: 16 residues. V dropped 2 bases and J dropped 2 bases, with 12 bases sitting between them. The germline gives CDR1 ENHRY, CDR2 SYGVKD. DNA for the CDR3: TGTGCCATCAGTGAGCCCACGGCAGTAAACACCGGGGAGCTGTTTTTT. Translating it yields CAISEPTAVNTGELFF.

The genes are TRBV13 and TRBJ2-5, with no clear D. The CDR3 loop spans 14 amino acids. With 0 bases removed from V and 2 bases from J, the gap between germline ends came to 7 bases. The germline CDR1 and CDR2 sequences are PRHDT and FYEKMQ (reference sequence). The CDR3 spells CASSLGAQQETQYF. CDR3 DNA sequence: TGTGCCAGCAGCTTAGGGGCTCAGCAAGAGACCCAGTACTTC.

V usage is TRBV15 and J usage is TRBJ2-5, with 8 bases lining up with TRBD1. The CDR3 runs 12 residues. The V gene's germline CDR1 is LNHNV and CDR2 YYDKDF (reference sequence). V dropped 8 bases and J dropped 1; count of bases not matched to a gene: 0. The CDR3 DNA sequence: TGTGCCACCGGGACAGGCCAAGAGACCCAGTACTTC. Its protein is CATGTGQETQYF.

The chain uses TRBV5-1 and TRBJ2-1; 7 nucleotides align to TRBD2. The CDR3 runs to 16 residues. Germline CDR1 SGHRS, CDR2 YFSETQ. The J segment lost 5 bases and the V segment lost 0 bases, leaving 8 bases of the junction unmatched. CDR3: CASSLGWVGRDNEQFF. Written as DNA, the CDR3 is TGCGCCAGCAGCTTGGGTTGGGTAGGGAGGGACAATGAGCAGTTCTTC.

This clonotype appeared many times. The chain combines TRBV5-1 with TRBJ2-1, with 7 bases matching TRBD2. This CDR3 is built from 13 residues. The V gene end was trimmed by 4 bases and the J gene end by 3 bases; junction bases not matched to a gene: 1. Per germline, CDR1 SGHRS and CDR2 YFSETQ. This chain's CDR3 is CASSGGGYNEQFF. The CDR3 DNA sequence: TGCGCCAGCAGCGGGGGGGGCTACAATGAGCAGTTCTTC.

This clonotype was found many times. This sequence joins TRBV12-3 or TRBV12-4 and TRBJ2-2; D ambiguous. The CDR3 totals 13 residues. Trimming pared 6 bases from V and 1 base from J, leaving 6 bases between. The CDR3 reads CASRGGNTGELFF. As DNA, the CDR3 is TGTGCCAGCAGAGGCGGGAACACCGGGGAGCTGTTTTTT.

The rearrangement links TRBV3-1 to TRBJ2-1; 16 bases fit TRBD2. The CDR3 length is 18 residues. Germline V gene lookup returns CDR1 LGHDT and CDR2 YNNKEL (reference sequence). V lost 6 bases to trimming and J lost 8 bases; unmatched junction nucleotides: 13. The CDR3 bases are TGTGCCAGCAGTTCGGGACTAGCGGGGGGGTTTTTTGTCGATGAGCAGTTCTTC. It codes for CASSSGLAGGFFVDEQFF.

The chain combines TRBV19 with TRBJ1-1; the D gene is possibly TRBD1 (5 bases). From germline, CDR1 is LNHDA and CDR2 SQIVND (reference sequence). The CDR3 loop spans 13 amino acids. V lost 10 bases to trimming and J lost 5 bases, with 17 bases between them. The CDR3 is CAIRGAWNTEAFF. CDR3 nucleotides: TGTGCCATCCGAGGGGCCTGGAATACTGAAGCTTTCTTT.

V and J are TRBV7-6 and TRBJ2-5, with D tentatively TRBD2 (5 bases). V lost 0 bases, J lost 5 bases, and 13 bases lay in between. This CDR3 has 15 amino acids. Germline-derived CDR1 and CDR2 are SGHVS and FNYEAQ. The CDR3 DNA is TGTGCCAGCAGCTTAGCAGGACTTCCCTCGGAGACCCAGTACTTC. Translating gives CASSLAGLPSETQYF.

The V and J genes are TRBV5-1 and TRBJ2-1, with TRBD1 matching 8 bases. The trim removed 0 bases at V and 10 bases at J, leaving 9 bases unmatched. Germline values: CDR1 SGHRS, CDR2 YFSETQ. This CDR3 has 15 residues. The DNA of the CDR3 is TGCGCCAGCAGCTTGGTCACCGGGACAGGCAAAGAGCAGTTCTTC. Translated: CASSLVTGTGKEQFF.

This clonotype was seen only a few times. The J gene is TRBJ2-3, the V gene TRBV20-1; possible D gene TRBD1, 5 bases. This CDR3 spans 14 amino acids. Looked up from germline, CDR1 is DFQATT and CDR2 is SNEGSKA (reference sequence). The ends were cut back, 5 bases at V and 3 bases at J, with 15 bases in the middle. This CDR3 is CSAADRGGTDTQYF. The CDR3 region has the DNA TGCAGTGCTGCCGACAGAGGTGGGACAGATACGCAGTATTTT.

This clonotype has more than one count but fewer than ten. This chain connects TRBV27 to TRBJ2-1; 7 bases are shared with TRBD2. Per germline, CDR1 MNHEY and CDR2 SMNVEV (reference sequence). With 0 bases clipped from V and 4 bases from J, the junction kept 3 bases outside the gene matches. The CDR3 length is 15 residues. The CDR3 sequence is CASSLSLAAYNEQFF. For the CDR3, the DNA is TGTGCCAGCAGTTTATCCCTAGCGGCTTACAATGAGCAGTTCTTC.

The chain recombines TRBV15 with TRBJ2-1, with a tentative D call TRBD2 (5 bases). Trimming cost V 1 base and J 8 bases, with 18 bases left between them. This CDR3 contains 16 residues. Germline assignment: CDR1 LNHNV and CDR2 YYDKDF (reference sequence). CDR3 sequence reads: CATSRGPLEWSYEQFF. CDR3 DNA sequence: TGTGCCACCAGCAGAGGGCCACTAGAGTGGAGCTATGAGCAGTTCTTC.

There are a few counts of this clonotype. The rearrangement links TRBV12-3 or TRBV12-4 to TRBJ2-5; 7 nucleotides line up with TRBD2. Germline trimming cut 3 bases from V and 3 bases from J; bases unmatched to any gene: 4. The CDR3 sequence is 14 residues long. Here the CDR3 reads CASSFGGGKETQYF. CDR3 nucleotides: TGTGCCAGCAGTTTCGGCGGGGGAAAAGAGACCCAGTACTTC.

This clonotype appeared a few times. This rearrangement joins TRBV2 to TRBJ2-5; TRBD1 is a possible D gene (6 bases). V lost 6 bases, J lost 2 bases, and 13 bases lay in between. Per the germline V gene, CDR1 is SNHLY and CDR2 is FYNNEI. The CDR3 runs 14 residues. The chain's CDR3 is CASRKRTEQETQYF. The CDR3 nucleotides read TGTGCCAGCAGAAAACGGACAGAACAAGAGACCCAGTACTTC.

V is TRBV11-1 and J is TRBJ1-4; D is perhaps TRBD1 (5 bases). Looked up from germline, CDR1 is SGHAT and CDR2 is FQDESV (reference sequence). Trimming took off 1 base at V and 3 bases at J, with 18 bases between the two ends. This CDR3 has 18 residues. The CDR3 bases are TGTGCCAGCAGCTTAGTCCCCAAGCATAAAGGGGCTAATGAAAAACTGTTTTTT. Protein sequence: CASSLVPKHKGANEKLFF.

The rearrangement uses TRBV10-3 and TRBJ2-5, with a possible D match to TRBD1 (5 bases). This CDR3 comprises 13 residues. Trimming cost V 2 bases and J 5 bases, with 9 bases left between them. Germline V gene lookup returns CDR1 ENHRY and CDR2 SYGVKD. CDR3 loop: CAISERQMETQYF. CDR3 coding DNA: TGTGCCATCAGTGAGCGACAGATGGAGACCCAGTACTTC.

Only one count was recorded for this clonotype. The chain has TRBV4-1 and TRBJ2-7; 7 bases agree with TRBD2. V dropped 4 bases and J dropped 6; count of bases not matched to a gene: 15. Per germline, CDR1 MGHRA and CDR2 YSYEKL. This CDR3 is 16 amino acids long. The DNA for the CDR3 is TGCGCCAGCAGCCCCCTAGGGAGGACTAGGGGCTTCGAGCAGTACTTC. Encoded protein: CASSPLGRTRGFEQYF.

The chain employs TRBV19 and TRBJ1-2; D is unclear. The V end was cut by 4 bases, the J end by 8 bases, with 11 bases between. CDR1 is LNHDA and CDR2 is SQIVND in the germline V gene (reference sequence). This CDR3 is built from 12 residues. The DNA for the CDR3 is TGTGCCAGTAGTACCTCCTGGGAGGGCTACACCTTC. It encodes CASSTSWEGYTF.

The chain employs TRBV12-3 or TRBV12-4 and TRBJ1-5; no reliable D call. Trimming cost V 3 bases and J 0 bases, with 12 bases left between them. The length of the CDR3 is 16 residues. The CDR3 protein is CASSFYPNFSNQPQHF. CDR3 DNA: TGTGCCAGCAGTTTCTACCCCAATTTTAGCAATCAGCCCCAGCATTTT.

The V gene is TRBV15, the J gene TRBJ2-1; TRBD2 agrees at 7 bases. After removal of 8 bases from V and 6 bases from J, the junction contained 16 bases not matched to a gene. The CDR3 consists of 16 residues. The germline gives CDR1 LNHNV, CDR2 YYDKDF (reference sequence). The DNA for the CDR3 is TGTGCCACCGGGGAGGGGAGAGGTTTTTTTAGCAATGAGCAGTTCTTC. It encodes CATGEGRGFFSNEQFF.